A selection of T cell receptor beta chains follows, all from one sample in a study of beta chain features in type 1 diabetes. Sequencing used immunoSEQ multiplex PCR; TCRdb keeps in-frame clones, though not all of them. This table holds around 500,000 clones, more than 9.5% found once. Sequencing was done on a sample of naive CD4+ T cells from blood. The receptors shown here come from a young woman in good health. CDR3s include the opening cysteine and the closing phenylalanine or tryptophan. A D gene is named only where the DNA matches it firmly. The size entry is marked missing in some rows and otherwise reads once, few, many or a size class.

few - TRBJ1-2 TRBV6-6 TGTGCCAGCACCCCCGAGATCGGGAGAGCTAACTATGGCTACACCTTC CASTPEIGRANYGYTF
- TRBD2 TRBJ2-5 TRBV13 TGTGCCAGCAGCCCCTCTCGACTAGCCTTTCGGGAGACCCAGTACTTC CASSPSRLAFRETQYF
few - TRBJ1-1 TRBV18 TGTGCCAGCTCACCACCATCAGGCGGCACTGAAGCTTTCTTT CASSPPSGGTEAFF
- - TRBJ2-3 TRBV9 TGTGCCAGCAGCGTAGAGGGAGGACGGCACACAGATACGCAGTATTTT CASSVEGGRHTDTQYF
- - TRBJ2-7 TRBV5-4 TGTGCCAGCAGCCGTCCCATCGATGGATACGAGCAGTACTTC CASSRPIDGYEQYF
few - TRBJ2-1 TRBV14 TGTGCCAGCAGCCCCCCACAGGGGGGGTACAATGAGCAGTTCTTC CASSPPQGGYNEQFF
- - TRBJ2-4 TRBV4-3 TGCGCCAGCAGCCAAGATCCAGGAGCCAAAAACATTCAGTACTTC CASSQDPGAKNIQYF
- - TRBJ2-1 TRBV28 TGTGCCAGCAGTTTCGCCTACAATGAGCAGTTCTTC CASSFAYNEQFF
- - TRBJ2-3 TRBV7-9 TGTGCCAGCCCAAAGGGGGAATCTAGCACAGATACGCAGTATTTT CASPKGESSTDTQYF
- TRBD2 TRBJ2-5 TRBV4-2 TGTGCCAGCAGCCAGTGGGGATTACTAGCGGGGGACGTGGAGACCCAGTACTTC CASSQWGLLAGDVETQYF
few - TRBJ2-3 TRBV5-1 TGCGCCAGCAGCTTGGTAGGGGACACGCAGTATTTT CASSLVGDTQYF
few TRBD2 TRBJ2-2 TRBV4-3 TGCGCCAGCAGCCAAGCTAGGACTAGCCGGGTGGGCACCGGGGAGCTGTTTTTT CASSQARTSRVGTGELFF
few - TRBJ1-3 TRBV10-3 TGTGCCATCAGTGAGGGCACAATAAACACCATATATTTT CAISEGTINTIYF
- - TRBJ2-5 TRBV19 TGTGCCAGTAGTATACGGTCGTACAGACAAGAGACCCAGTACTTC CASSIRSYRQETQYF
few TRBD1 TRBJ2-5 TRBV7-6 TGTGCCAGCGGACAGGGGCTGGGCCAAGAGACCCAGTACTTC CASGQGLGQETQYF
- - TRBJ1-2 TRBV29-1 TGCAGCGTCCATGGGGACTCCCGTACTGGTGGCTACACCTTC CSVHGDSRTGGYTF
- - TRBJ2-7 TRBV30 TGTGCCTGGAGCCAGACAGCGTCGAACGCCTACGAGCAGTACTTC CAWSQTASNAYEQYF
- - TRBJ1-1 TRBV4-3 TGCGCCAGCAGCCAATTGCCCGGGACAACGAACACTGAAGCTTTCTTT CASSQLPGTTNTEAFF
few TRBD1 TRBJ2-7 TRBV6-5 TGTGCCAGCAGTCCTAGACAGGGCCAGGGGTACGAGCAGTACTTC CASSPRQGQGYEQYF
few - TRBJ2-7 TRBV4-1 TGCGCCAGCAGCCAAGGAAGCCCTTACCCCTACGAGCAGTACTTC CASSQGSPYPYEQYF
- TRBD2 TRBJ2-1 TRBV7-3 TGTGCCAGCAGCTCGAGCGGGGGTAGAAACAATGAGCAGTTCTTC CASSSSGGRNNEQFF
- - TRBJ2-5 TRBV5-7 TGTGCCAGCAGCCCCCTCCGGCCGCCAAGCAGGACCCAGTACTTC CASSPLRPPSRTQYF
once - TRBJ1-1 TRBV5-1 TGCGCCAGCAGCTTGCGGGTTGGCACTGAAGCTTTCTTT CASSLRVGTEAFF
- TRBD1 TRBJ2-6 TRBV5-1 TGCGCCAGCAGCTTGGGGACAGGCTCTGGGGCCAACGTCCTGACTTTC CASSLGTGSGANVLTF
- - TRBJ1-2 TRBV29-1 TGCAGCGTTGGGAGTAAAACCTATGGCTACACCTTC CSVGSKTYGYTF
- - TRBJ2-7 TRBV7-2 TGTGCCAGCAGCTTTTACGGCGGCGGAGAGCAGTACTTC CASSFYGGGEQYF
- - TRBJ2-7 TRBV15 TGTGCCACCAGCAGAGATCGAGGCGAGGAGCAGTACTTC CATSRDRGEEQYF
- - TRBJ2-7 TRBV30 TGTGCCTGGAACAGACCCAAAGGGTACGAGCAGTACTTC CAWNRPKGYEQYF
few - TRBJ1-6 TRBV7-2 TGTGCCAGCAGCTTAGAAGGGACCCAGACTTCACCCCTCCACTTT CASSLEGTQTSPLHF
few - TRBJ2-3 TRBV6-5 TGTGCCAGCAGTTACAGGGAGGCGGGCACAGATACGCAGTATTTT CASSYREAGTDTQYF
few TRBD1 TRBJ2-1 TRBV18 TGTGCCAGCTCACTCGCTGGACAGGTTTCCTACAATGAGCAGTTCTTC CASSLAGQVSYNEQFF
- - TRBJ2-2 TRBV10-3 TGTGCCATCAGTGAATCCCCAGTGGGCACCGGGGAGCTGTTTTTT CAISESPVGTGELFF
- - TRBJ2-5 TRBV4-1 TGCGCCAGCAGCCAAGATAGAGGGACCCAGTACTTC CASSQDRGTQYF
few - TRBJ1-5 TRBV2 TGTGCCAGCAGGAAACAGAGGGAGAATCAGCCCCAGCATTTT CASRKQRENQPQHF
- TRBD1 TRBJ1-2 TRBV6-5 TGTGCCAGCAGTACGAGGACAGGGAATGGCTACACCTTC CASSTRTGNGYTF
- - TRBJ2-5 TRBV7-9 TGTGCCAGCAGCCCCTACAGGGCCAGGCAAGAGACCCAGTACTTC CASSPYRARQETQYF
- - TRBJ2-2 TRBV4-1 TGCGCCAGCAGCCAAGAGCAGGGTAGGGGGGAGCTGTTTTTT CASSQEQGRGELFF
few - TRBJ1-5 TRBV7-9 TGTGCCAGCAGCTTAGCGTTTAGCAATCAGCCCCAGCATTTT CASSLAFSNQPQHF
- - TRBJ2-7 TRBV7-2 TGTGCCAGCAGCTTCCAACATAGCGGACCCTCCTACGAGCAGTACTTC CASSFQHSGPSYEQYF
few - TRBJ1-1 TRBV29-1 TGCAGCGTTATATCGAACACTGAAGCTTTCTTT CSVISNTEAFF
- - TRBJ2-1 TRBV7-3 TGTGCCAGCAGCTTAGGTCTGCAGGAGCAGTTCTTC CASSLGLQEQFF
- TRBD2 TRBJ2-7 TRBV2 TGTGCCAGCAGTGTCAGGGGACTAGCTTCCGAGCAGTACTTC CASSVRGLASEQYF
- TRBD1 TRBJ1-2 TRBV2 TGTGCCAGCAGTGGACAGGGTGGCTATGGCTACACCTTC CASSGQGGYGYTF
few - TRBJ1-2 TRBV7-8 TGTGCCAGCAGCCCTAGGGGGAACTATGGCTACACCTTC CASSPRGNYGYTF
few - TRBJ2-4 TRBV7-2 TGTGCCAGCAGCCCCCAGGCAAACATTCAGTACTTC CASSPQANIQYF
few TRBD1 TRBJ2-7 TRBV25-1 TGTGCCAGCAGTGTTTTGGGGGACAGGGACGAGCAGTACTTC CASSVLGDRDEQYF